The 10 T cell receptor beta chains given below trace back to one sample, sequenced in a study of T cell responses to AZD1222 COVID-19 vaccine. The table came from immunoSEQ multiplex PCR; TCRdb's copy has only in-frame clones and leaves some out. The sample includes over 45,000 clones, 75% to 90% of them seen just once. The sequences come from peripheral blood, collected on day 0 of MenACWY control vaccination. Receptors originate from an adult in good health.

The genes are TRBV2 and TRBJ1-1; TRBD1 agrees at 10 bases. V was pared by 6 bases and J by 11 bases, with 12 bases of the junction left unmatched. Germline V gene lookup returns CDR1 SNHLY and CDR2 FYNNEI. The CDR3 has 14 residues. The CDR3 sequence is CASRPVPGQGTAFF. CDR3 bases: TGTGCCAGCAGACCGGTCCCGGGACAGGGGACGGCTTTCTTT.

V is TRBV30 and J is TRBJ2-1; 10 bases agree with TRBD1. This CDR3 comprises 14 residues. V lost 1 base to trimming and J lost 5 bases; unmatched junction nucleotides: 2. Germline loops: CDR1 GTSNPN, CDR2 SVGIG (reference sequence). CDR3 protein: CAWSGGQGNNEQFF. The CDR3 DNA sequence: TGTGCCTGGAGTGGGGGACAGGGGAACAATGAGCAGTTCTTC.

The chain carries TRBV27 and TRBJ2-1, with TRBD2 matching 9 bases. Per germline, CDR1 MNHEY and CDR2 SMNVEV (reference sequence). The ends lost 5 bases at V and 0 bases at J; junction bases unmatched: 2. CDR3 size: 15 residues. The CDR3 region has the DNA TGTGCCAGCAGTCGTAGCGGGAGCTCCTACAATGAGCAGTTCTTC. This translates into CASSRSGSSYNEQFF.

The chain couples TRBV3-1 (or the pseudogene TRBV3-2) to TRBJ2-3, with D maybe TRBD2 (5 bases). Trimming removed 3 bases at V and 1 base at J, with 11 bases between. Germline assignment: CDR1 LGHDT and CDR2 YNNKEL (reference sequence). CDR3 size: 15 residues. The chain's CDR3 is CASSHGNGGTDTQYF. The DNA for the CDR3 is TGTGCCAGCAGCCACGGAAACGGGGGCACAGATACGCAGTATTTT.

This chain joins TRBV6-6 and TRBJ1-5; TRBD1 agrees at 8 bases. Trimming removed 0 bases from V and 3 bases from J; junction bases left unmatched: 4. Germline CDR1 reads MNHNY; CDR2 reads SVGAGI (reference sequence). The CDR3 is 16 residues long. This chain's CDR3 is CASSYSTQGANQPQHF. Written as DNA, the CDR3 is TGTGCCAGCAGTTACTCGACCCAGGGGGCCAATCAGCCCCAGCATTTT.

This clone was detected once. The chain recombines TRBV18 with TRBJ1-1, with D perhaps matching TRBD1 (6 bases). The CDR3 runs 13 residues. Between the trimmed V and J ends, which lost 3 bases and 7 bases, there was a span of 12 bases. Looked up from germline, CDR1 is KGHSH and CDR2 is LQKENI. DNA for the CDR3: TGTGCCAGCTCACCCGGACAGCGACTTGAAGCTTTCTTT. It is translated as CASSPGQRLEAFF.

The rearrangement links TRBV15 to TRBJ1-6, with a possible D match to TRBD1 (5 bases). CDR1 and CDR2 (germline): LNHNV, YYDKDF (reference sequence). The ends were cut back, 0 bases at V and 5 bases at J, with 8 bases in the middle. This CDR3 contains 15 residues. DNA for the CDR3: TGTGCCACCAGCAGAGACAGGGCGGATAATTCACCCCTCCACTTT. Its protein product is CATSRDRADNSPLHF.

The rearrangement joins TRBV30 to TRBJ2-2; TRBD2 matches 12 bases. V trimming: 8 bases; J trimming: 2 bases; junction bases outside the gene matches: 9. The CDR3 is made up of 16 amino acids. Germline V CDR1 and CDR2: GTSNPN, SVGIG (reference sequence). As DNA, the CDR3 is TGTGCCGGGTACCACGGACTAGCGGGAAACACCGGGGAGCTGTTTTTT. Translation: CAGYHGLAGNTGELFF.

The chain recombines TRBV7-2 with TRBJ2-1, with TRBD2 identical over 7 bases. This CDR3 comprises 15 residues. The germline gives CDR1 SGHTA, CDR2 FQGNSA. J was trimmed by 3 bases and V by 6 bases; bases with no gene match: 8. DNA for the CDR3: TGTGCCAGCAGGGCCCCAGGGACTAACTACAATGAGCAGTTCTTC. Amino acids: CASRAPGTNYNEQFF.

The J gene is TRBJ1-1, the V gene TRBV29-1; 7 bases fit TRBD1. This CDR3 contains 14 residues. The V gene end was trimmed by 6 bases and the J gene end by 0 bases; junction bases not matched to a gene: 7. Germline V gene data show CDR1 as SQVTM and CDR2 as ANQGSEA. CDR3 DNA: TGCAGCGTGGATATACAGGGGCTGAACACTGAAGCTTTCTTT. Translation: CSVDIQGLNTEAFF.